The 21 T cell receptor beta chains given below trace back to one sample, sequenced in a study of cytomegalovirus exposure and HLA in healthy donors. Both 60 Vbeta primers and 13 Jbeta primers went into the PCR. Clones were sequenced by immunoSEQ multiplex PCR, and TCRdb holds only the in-frame ones, with some missing. Among approximately 250,000 clones, approximately 85% were seen once, and the ten largest hold 0.24%. Sequences were obtained from PBMCs. All receptors derive from a girl aged 2-15 years in good health and CMV-seronegative.

With regard to this clone: At one end the junction does not follow the germline gene, possibly because of a read error. The rearrangement joins TRBV7-9 to TRBJ1-1; 11 positions agree with TRBD1. Looked up from germline, CDR1 is SEHNR and CDR2 is FQNEAQ (reference sequence). The CDR3 runs to 15 residues. CDR3: CSSSLAGTGGTEAFF. CDR3 in DNA: TGTTCCAGCAGCTTAGCCGGGACAGGGGGAACTGAAGCTTTCTTT. Full variable domain (rest looked up from reference TRBV7-9 and TRBJ1-1): DTGVSQNPRHKITKRGQNVTFRCDPISEHNRLYWYRQTLGQGPEFLTYFQNEAQLEKSRLLSDRFSAERPKGSFSTLEIQRTEQGDSAMYLCSSSLAGTGGTEAFFGQGTRLTVV.

The chain uses TRBV27 and TRBJ2-5; D ambiguous. The CDR3 loop spans 14 amino acids. Germline V gene sequence: CDR1 MNHEY, CDR2 SMNVEV (reference sequence). V was cut by 3 bases and J by 4 bases, with 12 bases left in between. The CDR3 DNA reads as TGTGCCAGCAGTTTGTCGAGGATAAGAGAGACCCAGTACTTC. It specifies CASSLSRIRETQYF.

This rearrangement joins TRBV7-7 to TRBJ2-3; TRBD2 aligns across 10 bases. The germline V gene has CDR1 SSHAT and CDR2 FNYEAQ (reference sequence). Trimming cost V 5 bases and J 2 bases; bases outside gene matches: 4. This CDR3 is 15 amino acids long. The CDR3 region is CASSPSGGATDTQYF. CDR3 coding DNA: TGTGCCAGCAGCCCCAGCGGGGGGGCCACAGATACGCAGTATTTT.

V and J are TRBV6-5 and TRBJ1-2; TRBD1 matches 7 bases. Trimming took 6 bases from V and 8 from J; bases not matched to a gene: 12. The CDR3 loop spans 14 amino acids. The V gene's germline CDR1 is MNHEY and CDR2 SVGAGI. The CDR3 protein is CASSLLQGIRGYTF. The CDR3 coding sequence is TGTGCCAGCAGCCTCTTACAGGGGATTAGGGGCTACACCTTC.

This clone was counted only a few times. V usage is TRBV2 and J usage is TRBJ1-1; no firm D call. The CDR3 length is 10 residues. CDR1 is SNHLY, CDR2 FYNNEI, per germline. V was pared by 2 bases and J by 10 bases, with 5 bases between. This CDR3 is CASSETRAFF. The DNA for the CDR3 is TGTGCCAGCAGTGAAACGCGAGCTTTCTTT.

The J gene is TRBJ1-1, the V gene TRBV30; no firm D call. CDR1 GTSNPN and CDR2 SVGIG come from the germline V gene (reference sequence). This CDR3 is built from 14 residues. The germline V and J ends were trimmed by 0 bases and 0 bases, with 8 bases remaining between them. The CDR3 here is CAWSVLVVNTEAFF. The CDR3 coding sequence is TGTGCCTGGAGTGTATTGGTAGTGAACACTGAAGCTTTCTTT.

V gene TRBV4-1 combines with J gene TRBJ2-1; a weak D match, TRBD1 (6 bases). Germline CDR1 MGHRA, CDR2 YSYEKL. V was trimmed by 0 bases and J by 3 bases, leaving 15 bases between them. This CDR3 has 17 residues. The CDR3 loop is CASSQDSKGHIYNEQFF. The CDR3 coding sequence is TGCGCCAGCAGCCAAGATTCGAAGGGACATATCTACAATGAGCAGTTCTTC.

As DNA, the CDR3 is TGTGCCAGCTCACGGGGGAGGTGGAAGACCCAGTACTTC. Residues: CASSRGRWKTQYF. V gene TRBV18 combines with J gene TRBJ2-5; a possible D gene is TRBD2 (6 bases). Germline V gene lookup returns CDR1 KGHSH and CDR2 LQKENI. Trimming removed 4 bases from V and 6 bases from J, with 12 bases in between. CDR3 length: 13 residues. The full variable domain, completed using reference TRBV18 and TRBJ2-5, is NAGVMQNPRHLVRRRGQEARLRCSPMKGHSHVYWYRQLPEEGLKFMVYLQKENIIDESGMPKERFSAEFPKEGPSILRIQQVVRGDSAAYFCASSRGRWKTQYFGPGTRLLVL.

Worth noting for this clone: The identical CDR3 is also encoded by other nucleotide sequences in the sample. The chain employs TRBV2 and TRBJ1-1; perhaps TRBD1 as D (5 bases). Germline values: CDR1 SNHLY, CDR2 FYNNEI. The CDR3 covers 16 residues. V was cut by 7 bases and J by 0 bases, with 18 bases left in between. In nucleotides, the CDR3 is TGTGCCAGCATTCTAGACAGCTACCTTATGAACACTGAAGCTTTCTTT. Residues: CASILDSYLMNTEAFF.

Written as DNA, the CDR3 is TGTGCCAGCAGCTTTGGGACTGTTCAAGAGACCCAGTACTTC. Its translation: CASSFGTVQETQYF. The genes are TRBV7-6 and TRBJ2-5, with D tentatively TRBD2 (6 bases). V gave up 3 bases and J gave up 2 bases, with 10 bases separating them. Germline V gene lookup returns CDR1 SGHVS and CDR2 FNYEAQ. The CDR3 sequence is 14 residues long. Looking up the rest from reference TRBV7-6 and TRBJ2-5 gives the full variable domain: GAGVSQSPRYKVTKRGQDVALRCDPISGHVSLYWYRQALGQGPEFLTYFNYEAQQDKSGLPNDRFSAERPEGSISTLTIQRTEQRDSAMYRCASSFGTVQETQYFGPGTRLLVL.

The gene calls are TRBV6-5 and TRBJ2-1; 9 bases match TRBD2. Germline values: CDR1 MNHEY, CDR2 SVGAGI. The CDR3 contains 13 residues. J gave up 3 bases and V 9 bases, and 3 bases lay outside the gene matches. The CDR3 sequence is CASKRGVYNEQFF. DNA for the CDR3: TGTGCCAGTAAGCGGGGGGTCTACAATGAGCAGTTCTTC.

The chain joins TRBV5-4 to TRBJ1-6, with 7 bases matching TRBD1. Germline CDR1 is SGHNT and CDR2 is YYREEE (reference sequence). The J segment lost 3 bases and the V segment lost 4 bases, leaving 7 bases of the junction unmatched. The CDR3 extends over 16 amino acids. This CDR3 reads CASSDGHRGYNSPLHF. CDR3 DNA sequence: TGTGCCAGCAGCGATGGGCACAGGGGCTATAATTCACCCCTCCACTTT.

The chain links TRBV19 to TRBJ1-1; 9 bases line up with TRBD1. Per germline, CDR1 LNHDA and CDR2 SQIVND (reference sequence). With V trimmed by 5 bases and J by 5 bases, 6 bases remained unmatched. This CDR3 spans 14 amino acids. The CDR3: CASSAQGAYTEAFF. CDR3 DNA sequence: TGTGCCAGTAGTGCACAGGGGGCGTATACTGAAGCTTTCTTT.

The rearrangement links TRBV5-1 to TRBJ1-4, with D possibly matching TRBD1 (5 bases). The V end lost 4 bases, the J end lost 8 bases, and 18 bases lay between the germline ends. This CDR3 has 15 amino acids. Germline CDR1 reads SGHRS; CDR2 reads YFSETQ. CDR3 DNA: TGCGCCAGCAGCCAAAGGGGAGGGTCCCCCGAAAAACTGTTTTTT. Protein sequence: CASSQRGGSPEKLFF.

This clone occurred a few times. The genes are TRBV6-1 and TRBJ1-6; D unclear. The CDR3 covers 14 residues. V lost 6 bases to trimming and J lost 5 bases, with 11 bases between them. Germline values: CDR1 MNHNS, CDR2 SASEGT. The CDR3 here is CASSHLGNNSPLHF. CDR3 coding DNA: TGTGCCAGCAGCCACCTCGGGAATAATTCACCCCTCCACTTT.

V usage is TRBV30 and J usage is TRBJ2-1, with TRBD2 matching over 7 bases. The CDR3 contains 17 residues. Per the germline V gene, CDR1 is GTSNPN and CDR2 is SVGIG (reference sequence). Germline trimming cut 4 bases from V and 8 bases from J; bases unmatched to any gene: 20. The CDR3 DNA reads TGTGCCTGGACCATGCGGCCTGCGACTAGCAAGGGCTATGAGCAGTTCTTC. Residues: CAWTMRPATSKGYEQFF.

The chain employs TRBV9 and TRBJ2-1; 7 positions agree with TRBD1. CDR3 size: 14 residues. Per the germline V gene, CDR1 is SGDLS and CDR2 is YYNGEE. J lost 2 bases, V lost 2 bases, and 1 base had no gene match. CDR3 nucleotide sequence: TGTGCCAGCAGCGTCGGGACAGCCTACAATGAGCAGTTCTTC. Translated, it gives CASSVGTAYNEQFF.

The CDR3, as DNA: TGTGCCAGCAGCGTAGAGGGCGGGAGGTTCTACGAGCAGTACTTC. Its protein is CASSVEGGRFYEQYF. This sequence joins TRBV9 and TRBJ2-7; the match to TRBD2 covers 8 bases. Germline CDR1 SGDLS, CDR2 YYNGEE. V gave up 0 bases and J gave up 3 bases; unmatched junction bases: 5. The CDR3 has 15 amino acids.

Comments on this clone: Other DNA sequences of this sample code for an identical CDR3. The chain combines TRBV5-1 with TRBJ2-3; TRBD2 agrees at 10 bases. The J segment lost 3 bases and the V segment lost 2 bases, leaving 3 bases of the junction unmatched. This CDR3 spans 15 amino acids. In germline, CDR1 is SGHRS, CDR2 YFSETQ. The CDR3 region has the DNA TGCGCCAGCAGCTTACTAGCGGGAAGTACAGATACGCAGTATTTT. Residues: CASSLLAGSTDTQYF. The variable domain in full, with the rest retrieved from reference TRBV5-1 and TRBJ2-3, is KAGVTQTPRYLIKTRGQQVTLSCSPISGHRSVSWYQQTPGQGLQFLFEYFSETQRNKGNFPGRFSGRQFSNSRSEMNVSTLELGDSALYLCASSLLAGSTDTQYFGPGTRLTVL.

The rearrangement links TRBV2 to TRBJ2-1, with 9 bases identical to TRBD1. V lost 6 bases, J lost 4 bases, and 4 bases stayed unmatched. Per the germline V gene, CDR1 is SNHLY and CDR2 is FYNNEI. CDR3 size: 14 residues. Here the CDR3 DNA reads TGTGCCAGCAGACAGGGGGCCCTTTACAATGAGCAGTTCTTC. It is translated as CASRQGALYNEQFF.

The chain links TRBV6-1 to TRBJ1-2; 8 bases match TRBD1. The CDR3 length is 16 residues. Trimming cost V 0 bases and J 2 bases; bases outside gene matches: 5. The germline V gene encodes CDR1 MNHNS and CDR2 SASEGT. The CDR3 DNA reads as TGTGCCAGCAGTGAAGCCCGACAGGGGAAGAACTATGGCTACACCTTC. Its translation: CASSEARQGKNYGYTF.